The source of this T cell receptor beta chain is a study of response to subunit inactivated influenza vaccine. The germline V gene has CDR1 SGHAT and CDR2 FQNNGV. The V gene lost 1 base and the J gene lost 7 bases, with 12 bases spanning the gap. The CDR3 covers 14 residues. This clonotype has only a few counts. MiXCR was run by TCRdb on the RT-PCR reads, yielding one entry per CDR3 protein. The sample holds approximately 500,000 distinct CDR3 sequences; 10% to 15% are singletons and the top ten take roughly 13%. J is TRBJ2-3 and V is TRBV11-2; no firm D call. The clonotype originates from a man aged 50 to 59 who received an inactivated influenza vaccine. Here the sequenced sample was PBMCs from blood, taken more than 35 days after vaccination. CDR3 in amino acids: CASSLVPSSYTQYF. In DNA, the CDR3 is TGTGCCAGCAGCTTAGTCCCGTCGTCTTATACGCAGTATTTT.